These 16 T cell receptor beta chains share one sample of origin, sequenced in a study of blood T cell repertoires in COVID-19. The protocol was immunoSEQ multiplex PCR, while the TCRdb copy is restricted to in-frame clones and leaves out a portion. The sample lists about 69,000 clones; about nine tenths were seen once. The material sequenced was peripheral blood. The receptors stem from a man aged 25-40 years with acute or convalescent COVID-19.

J is TRBJ2-7 and V is TRBV5-6, with 8 bases identical to TRBD1. There are 15 residues in the CDR3. Per germline, CDR1 SGHDT and CDR2 YYEEEE. The junction had 10 bases not matched to a gene; V was cut back by 5 bases and J by 3 bases. The CDR3 nucleotides are TGTGCCAGCAGTTTTCTCCGGACAGGGATCTACGAGCAGTACTTC. It is translated as CASSFLRTGIYEQYF.

The CDR3 protein is CASSPGTAGETQYF. CDR3 nucleotides: TGTGCCAGCAGTCCCGGGACAGCGGGAGAGACCCAGTACTTC. This chain joins TRBV2 and TRBJ2-5; the D gene is possibly TRBD1 (7 bases). The CDR3 consists of 14 residues. V gave up 5 bases and J gave up 4 bases, with 14 bases separating them. Per germline, CDR1 SNHLY and CDR2 FYNNEI.

The chain recombines TRBV7-2 with TRBJ1-4; 8 bases map to TRBD1. The CDR3 has 14 amino acids. V was clipped by 5 bases and J by 8 bases; unmatched bases: 7. CDR1 is SGHTA and CDR2 is FQGNSA in the germline V gene. The CDR3, as DNA: TGTGCCAGCAGCCAGGACAGGGTAGGGGAAAAACTGTTTTTT. Protein product: CASSQDRVGEKLFF.

The gene calls are TRBV2 and TRBJ2-1; D is perhaps TRBD1 (6 bases). Trimming pared 4 bases from V and 8 bases from J, leaving 18 bases between. Germline loops: CDR1 SNHLY, CDR2 FYNNEI. The CDR3 contains 15 residues. In DNA form, the CDR3 reads TGTGCCAGCAGTGGGTTGGGGTCAAAGGGGGATGAGCAGTTCTTC. This sequence encodes CASSGLGSKGDEQFF.

The rearrangement links TRBV5-1 to TRBJ1-4; D perhaps matches TRBD1 (5 bases). Trimming removed 1 base from V and 5 bases from J, with 9 bases in between. The germline gives CDR1 SGHRS, CDR2 YFSETQ. CDR3 length: 14 residues. For the CDR3, the DNA is TGCGCCAGCAGCTTGTCCGGGGGGAATGAAAAACTGTTTTTT. Translation gives CASSLSGGNEKLFF.

The V gene is TRBV3-1 (or the pseudogene TRBV3-2), the J gene TRBJ1-6; D unclear. The V gene lost 3 bases and the J gene lost 13 bases, with 10 bases spanning the gap. The germline CDR1 and CDR2 sequences are LGHDT and YNNKEL (reference sequence). This CDR3 contains 12 residues. In DNA, the CDR3 is TGTGCCAGCAGCCATACCGGGGTTCCCCTCCACTTT. It specifies CASSHTGVPLHF.

CDR3 coding DNA: TGTGCCTGGAGTCCCGAGGTTAATGGCTATGGCTACACCTTC. Its translation is CAWSPEVNGYGYTF. V gene TRBV30 combines with J gene TRBJ1-2; D is ambiguous. Germline V gene data show CDR1 as GTSNPN and CDR2 as SVGIG (reference sequence). V lost 2 bases and J 4 bases, leaving 14 bases between the germline ends. The CDR3 extends over 14 amino acids.

This clone showed up just once. This chain uses TRBV6-5 with TRBJ2-1; 7 nucleotides align to TRBD2. Germline CDR1 is MNHEY and CDR2 is SVGAGI. J lost 5 bases, V lost 6 bases, and 10 bases had no gene match. The CDR3 length is 15 residues. The CDR3 is CASSSVGGRNNEQFF. DNA of the CDR3: TGTGCCAGCAGCTCCGTCGGGGGGAGAAACAATGAGCAGTTCTTC.

The chain carries TRBV7-9 and TRBJ1-1; D is unclear. The CDR3 extends over 15 amino acids. V was cut by 5 bases and J by 5 bases, with 18 bases left in between. CDR1 SEHNR and CDR2 FQNEAQ come from the germline V gene (reference sequence). CDR3 in DNA: TGTGCCAGCAGCCACCTAGCCCGGACGGGAACTGAAGCTTTCTTT. This translates into CASSHLARTGTEAFF.

J is TRBJ1-2 and V is TRBV9; TRBD1 agrees at 7 bases. This CDR3 region has 13 residues. J was trimmed by 4 bases and V by 7 bases; bases with no gene match: 7. The germline CDR1 and CDR2 sequences are SGDLS and YYNGEE. CDR3 residues: CASARDSPYGYTF. The CDR3 coding sequence is TGTGCCAGCGCCCGGGACAGCCCCTATGGCTACACCTTC.

The V call is TRBV4-1, the J call TRBJ1-4; D remains ambiguous. Trimming removed 2 bases from V and 8 bases from J, with 24 bases in between. Germline CDR1 MGHRA, CDR2 YSYEKL. CDR3 length: 18 residues. DNA for the CDR3: TGCGCCAGCAGCCAAACCAGCCTCGGGCGGGCTCTACGAGAAAAACTGTTTTTT. This sequence encodes CASSQTSLGRALREKLFF.

The CDR3 region is CASSKQMTGGFNEQFF. In DNA, the CDR3 is TGCGCCAGCAGCAAGCAAATGACAGGGGGCTTTAATGAGCAGTTCTTC. The rearrangement joins TRBV10-1 to TRBJ2-1; TRBD1 aligns across 10 bases. J gave up 7 bases and V 6 bases, and 12 bases lay outside the gene matches. Germline V gene lookup returns CDR1 WNHNN and CDR2 SYGVQD (reference sequence). This CDR3 is 16 amino acids long.

The gene calls are TRBV19 and TRBJ2-5; D perhaps matches TRBD2 (6 bases). The germline V gene encodes CDR1 LNHDA and CDR2 SQIVND (reference sequence). The CDR3 has 16 residues. Trimming left V 5 bases short and J 0 bases short, with 16 bases between. The CDR3 sequence: CASSLRQGGDQETQYF. As DNA, the CDR3 is TGTGCCAGTAGTCTCCGTCAAGGAGGGGACCAAGAGACCCAGTACTTC.

V usage is TRBV24-1 and J usage is TRBJ1-2, with TRBD1 matching 7 bases. After removal of 2 bases from V and 5 bases from J, the junction contained 7 bases not matched to a gene. The CDR3 spans 15 residues. Germline CDR1 and CDR2: KGHDR and SFDVKD. CDR3 loop: CATSDSREQGYGYTF. The CDR3 nucleotides are TGTGCCACCAGTGATTCGAGGGAACAGGGGTATGGCTACACCTTC.

V is TRBV4-2 and J is TRBJ1-6, with 7 bases that match TRBD1. The CDR3 is made up of 16 amino acids. Germline CDR1 LGHNA, CDR2 YNFKEQ. V was pared by 6 bases and J by 1 base, with 6 bases of the junction left unmatched. CDR3 bases: TGTGCCAGCAGTCAAACAGGGGCATCCTATAATTCACCCCTCCACTTT. Translated: CASSQTGASYNSPLHF.

The chain employs TRBV3-1 (or the pseudogene TRBV3-2) and TRBJ2-5; 14 nucleotides line up with TRBD2. The CDR3 extends over 16 amino acids. In germline, CDR1 is LGHDT, CDR2 YNNKEL (reference sequence). Trimming removed 6 bases from V and 1 base from J; junction bases left unmatched: 4. CDR3 nucleotide sequence: TGTGCCAGCAGATTCGGACTAGCGGGGGGCCAAGAGACCCAGTACTTC. Translation: CASRFGLAGGQETQYF.